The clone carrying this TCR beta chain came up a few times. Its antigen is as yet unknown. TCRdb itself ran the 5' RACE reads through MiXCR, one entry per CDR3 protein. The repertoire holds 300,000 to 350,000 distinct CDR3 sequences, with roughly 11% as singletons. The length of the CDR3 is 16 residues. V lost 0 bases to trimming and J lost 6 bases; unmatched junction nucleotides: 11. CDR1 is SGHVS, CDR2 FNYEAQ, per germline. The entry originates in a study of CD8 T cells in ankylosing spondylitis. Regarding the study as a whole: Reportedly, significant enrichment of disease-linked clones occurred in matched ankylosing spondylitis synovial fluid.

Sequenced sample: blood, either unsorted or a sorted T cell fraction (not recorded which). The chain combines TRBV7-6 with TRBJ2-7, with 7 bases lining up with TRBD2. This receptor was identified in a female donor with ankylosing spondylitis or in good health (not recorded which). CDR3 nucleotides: TGTGCCAGCAGCTTAGCTCGGGGCGGGAGTATGTCCGAGCAGTACTTC. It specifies CASSLARGGSMSEQYF.